The clone carrying this T cell receptor (beta chain) turned up a few times. PCR was performed a second time for roughly 7 to 12 cycles using a sample-barcoded 5' primer and a J-beta primer mix. One entry per CDR3 protein, called by TCRdb with MiXCR from the 5' RACE reads. The profile shows about 930,000 distinct CDR3 sequences, 25% to 30% of them singletons. The data were taken from a study of blood T cells in healthy people across ages. The CDR3 spans 13 residues. Trimming pared 1 base from V and 6 bases from J, leaving 10 bases between. Germline-derived CDR1 and CDR2 are SQVTM and ANQGSEA. These same data were also listed under a study on T cells of mothers and their children.

J is TRBJ1-5 and V is TRBV29-1; no definite D call. The specimen sequenced was blood. The receptor was derived from a woman between 40 and 50 years old in good health. CDR3 coding DNA: TGCAGCGTTGAAGGTTCCAGCGGTCAGCCCCAGCATTTT. It specifies CSVEGSSGQPQHF.